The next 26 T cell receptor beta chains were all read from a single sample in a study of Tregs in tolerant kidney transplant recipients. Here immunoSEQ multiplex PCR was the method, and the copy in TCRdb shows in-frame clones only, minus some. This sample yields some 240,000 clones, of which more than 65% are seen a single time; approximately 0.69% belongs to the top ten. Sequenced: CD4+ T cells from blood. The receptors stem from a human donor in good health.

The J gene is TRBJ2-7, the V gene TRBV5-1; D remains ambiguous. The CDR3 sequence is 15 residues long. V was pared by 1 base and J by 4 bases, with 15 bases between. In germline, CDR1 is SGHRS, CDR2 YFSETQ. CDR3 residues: CASSLMVERLYEQYF. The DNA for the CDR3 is TGCGCCAGCAGCTTGATGGTAGAACGACTTTACGAGCAGTACTTC.

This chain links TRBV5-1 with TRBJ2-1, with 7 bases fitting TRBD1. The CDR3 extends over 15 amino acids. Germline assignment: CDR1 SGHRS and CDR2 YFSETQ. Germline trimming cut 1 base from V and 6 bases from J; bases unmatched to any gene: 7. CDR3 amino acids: CASSLTGETFNEQFF. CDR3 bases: TGCGCCAGCAGCTTGACAGGGGAGACGTTCAATGAGCAGTTCTTC.

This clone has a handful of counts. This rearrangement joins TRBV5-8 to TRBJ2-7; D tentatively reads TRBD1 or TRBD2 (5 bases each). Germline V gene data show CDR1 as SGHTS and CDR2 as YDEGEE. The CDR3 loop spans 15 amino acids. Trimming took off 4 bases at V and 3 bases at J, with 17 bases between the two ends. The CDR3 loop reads CASSKALTGGYEQYF. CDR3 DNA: TGTGCCAGCAGCAAAGCCCTGACTGGGGGCTACGAGCAGTACTTC.

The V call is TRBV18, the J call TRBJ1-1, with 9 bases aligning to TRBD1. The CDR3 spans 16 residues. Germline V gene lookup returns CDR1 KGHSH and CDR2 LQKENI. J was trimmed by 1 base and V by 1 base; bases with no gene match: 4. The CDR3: CASSPRPGQGNTEAFF. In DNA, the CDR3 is TGTGCCAGCTCACCACGGCCGGGACAGGGGAACACTGAAGCTTTCTTT.

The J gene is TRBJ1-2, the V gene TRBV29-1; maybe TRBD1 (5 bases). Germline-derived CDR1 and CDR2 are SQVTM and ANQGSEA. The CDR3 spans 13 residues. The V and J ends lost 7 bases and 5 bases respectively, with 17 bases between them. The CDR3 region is CSALGGGVYGYTF. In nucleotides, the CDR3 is TGCAGCGCGCTGGGCGGGGGGGTATATGGCTACACCTTC.

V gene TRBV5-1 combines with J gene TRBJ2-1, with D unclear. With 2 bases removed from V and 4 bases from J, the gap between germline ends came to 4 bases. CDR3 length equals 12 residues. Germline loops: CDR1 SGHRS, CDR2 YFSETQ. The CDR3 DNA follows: TGCGCCAGCAGCTTCGGTTACAATGAGCAGTTCTTC. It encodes CASSFGYNEQFF.

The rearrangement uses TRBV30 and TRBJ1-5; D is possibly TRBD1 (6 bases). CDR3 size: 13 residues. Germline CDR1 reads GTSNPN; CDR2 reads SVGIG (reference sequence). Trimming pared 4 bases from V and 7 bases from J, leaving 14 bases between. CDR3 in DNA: TGTGCCTGGAACCAGGGGTTCGGGCAGCCCCAGCATTTT. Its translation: CAWNQGFGQPQHF.

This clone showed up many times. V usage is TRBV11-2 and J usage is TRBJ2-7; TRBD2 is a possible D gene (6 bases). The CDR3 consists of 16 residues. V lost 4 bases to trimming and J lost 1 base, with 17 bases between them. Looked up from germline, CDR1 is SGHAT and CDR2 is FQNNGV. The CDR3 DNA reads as TGTGCCAGCAGCTACACGCCGGGACTTAGATCCTACGAGCAGTACTTC. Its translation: CASSYTPGLRSYEQYF. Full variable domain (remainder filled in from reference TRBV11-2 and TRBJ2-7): EAGVAQSPRYKIIEKRQSVAFWCNPISGHATLYWYQQILGQGPKLLIQFQNNGVVDDSQLPKDRFSAERLKGVDSTLKIQPAKLEDSAVYLCASSYTPGLRSYEQYFGPGTRLTVT.

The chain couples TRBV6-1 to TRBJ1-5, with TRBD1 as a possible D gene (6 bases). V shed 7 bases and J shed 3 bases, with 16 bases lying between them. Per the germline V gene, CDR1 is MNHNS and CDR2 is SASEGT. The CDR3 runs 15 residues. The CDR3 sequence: CASKSRGFDNQPQHF. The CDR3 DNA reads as TGTGCCAGCAAAAGCAGGGGCTTCGACAATCAGCCCCAGCATTTT.

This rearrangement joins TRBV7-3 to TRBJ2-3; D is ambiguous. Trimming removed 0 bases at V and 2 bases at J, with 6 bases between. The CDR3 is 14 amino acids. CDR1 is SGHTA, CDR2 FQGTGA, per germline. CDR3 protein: CASSLTFDTDTQYF. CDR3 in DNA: TGTGCCAGCAGCTTAACTTTTGACACAGATACGCAGTATTTT.

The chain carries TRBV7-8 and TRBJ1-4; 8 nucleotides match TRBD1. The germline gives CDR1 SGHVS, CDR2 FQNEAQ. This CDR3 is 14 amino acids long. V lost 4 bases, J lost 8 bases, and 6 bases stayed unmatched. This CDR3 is CASSSGTGFEKLFF. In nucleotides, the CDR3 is TGTGCCAGCAGCTCCGGGACAGGTTTCGAAAAACTGTTTTTT.

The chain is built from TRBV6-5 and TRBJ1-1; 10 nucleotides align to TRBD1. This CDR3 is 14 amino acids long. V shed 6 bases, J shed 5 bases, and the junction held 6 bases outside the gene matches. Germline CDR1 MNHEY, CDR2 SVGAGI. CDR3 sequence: CASRLDRGQTEAFF. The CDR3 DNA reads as TGTGCCAGCAGGCTAGACAGGGGGCAAACTGAAGCTTTCTTT.

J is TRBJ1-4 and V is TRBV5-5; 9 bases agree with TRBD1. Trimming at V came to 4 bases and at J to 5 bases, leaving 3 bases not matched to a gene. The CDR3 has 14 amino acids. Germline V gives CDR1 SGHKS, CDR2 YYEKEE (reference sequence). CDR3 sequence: CASSGDRANEKLFF. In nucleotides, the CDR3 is TGTGCCAGCAGCGGGGACAGGGCGAATGAAAAACTGTTTTTT.

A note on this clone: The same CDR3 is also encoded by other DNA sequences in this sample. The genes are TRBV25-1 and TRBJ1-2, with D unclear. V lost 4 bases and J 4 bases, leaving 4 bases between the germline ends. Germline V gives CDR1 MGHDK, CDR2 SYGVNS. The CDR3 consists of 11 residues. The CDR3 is CASSAGYGYTF. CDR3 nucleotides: TGTGCCAGCAGTGCGGGCTATGGCTACACCTTC.

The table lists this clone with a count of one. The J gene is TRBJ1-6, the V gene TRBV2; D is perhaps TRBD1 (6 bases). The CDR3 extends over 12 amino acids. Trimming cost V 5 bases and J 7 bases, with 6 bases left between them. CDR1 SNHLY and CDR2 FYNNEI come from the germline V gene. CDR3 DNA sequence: TGTGCCAGCAGTACAGGGAATTCACCCCTCCACTTT. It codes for CASSTGNSPLHF. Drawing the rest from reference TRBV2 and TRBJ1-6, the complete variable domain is EPEVTQTPSHQVTQMGQEVILRCVPISNHLYFYWYRQILGQKVEFLVSFYNNEISEKSEIFDDQFSVERPDGSNFTLKIRSTKLEDSAMYFCASSTGNSPLHFGNGTRLTVT.

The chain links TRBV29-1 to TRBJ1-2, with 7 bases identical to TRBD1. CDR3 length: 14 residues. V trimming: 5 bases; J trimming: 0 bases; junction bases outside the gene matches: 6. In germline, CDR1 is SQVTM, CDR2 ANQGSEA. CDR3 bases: TGCAGCGTTACACCGGGACAGCCTAACTATGGCTACACCTTC. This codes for CSVTPGQPNYGYTF.

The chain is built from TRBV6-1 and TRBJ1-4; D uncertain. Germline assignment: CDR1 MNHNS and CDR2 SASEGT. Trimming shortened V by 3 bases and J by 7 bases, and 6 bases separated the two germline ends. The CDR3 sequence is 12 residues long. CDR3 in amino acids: CASSEGGEKLFF. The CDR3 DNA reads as TGTGCCAGCAGTGAGGGCGGTGAAAAACTGTTTTTT.

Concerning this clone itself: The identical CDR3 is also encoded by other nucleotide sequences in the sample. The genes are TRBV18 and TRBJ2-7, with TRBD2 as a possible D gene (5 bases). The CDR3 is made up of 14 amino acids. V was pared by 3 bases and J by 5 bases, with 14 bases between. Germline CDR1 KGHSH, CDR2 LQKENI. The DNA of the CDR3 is TGTGCCAGCTCACCCCAAAGCGGTTCCCACGAGCAGTACTTC. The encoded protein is CASSPQSGSHEQYF.

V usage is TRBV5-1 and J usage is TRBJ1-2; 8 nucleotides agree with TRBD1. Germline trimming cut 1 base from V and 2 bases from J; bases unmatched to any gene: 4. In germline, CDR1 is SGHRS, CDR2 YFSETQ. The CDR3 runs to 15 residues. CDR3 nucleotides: TGCGCCAGCAGCTTGTCGGCAGGGGGCAACTATGGCTACACCTTC. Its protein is CASSLSAGGNYGYTF.

Written as DNA, the CDR3 is TGTGCCAGCAGCTGGGGGGTCACTCAGCTAAACGGGAATACGCAGTATTTT. Encoded protein: CASSWGVTQLNGNTQYF. V usage is TRBV5-4 and J usage is TRBJ2-3; possible D gene TRBD2, 6 bases. Trimming stripped 3 bases from V and 7 bases from J, with 24 bases between. This CDR3 contains 17 residues. CDR1 and CDR2 (germline): SGHNT, YYREEE (reference sequence).

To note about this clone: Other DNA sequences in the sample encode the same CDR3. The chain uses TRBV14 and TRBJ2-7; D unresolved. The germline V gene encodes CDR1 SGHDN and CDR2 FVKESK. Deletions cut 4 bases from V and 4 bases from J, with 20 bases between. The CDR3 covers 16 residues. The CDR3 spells CASSPKSWPRHYEQYF. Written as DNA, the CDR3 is TGTGCCAGCAGCCCGAAATCGTGGCCGCGCCATTACGAGCAGTACTTC.

The CDR3 spells CATSRGSRTDTQYF. The CDR3 nucleotides are TGTGCCACCAGCAGAGGGTCCCGCACAGATACGCAGTATTTT. The rearrangement joins TRBV15 to TRBJ2-3; the D is unclear. The V end was cut by 1 base, the J end by 1 base, with 6 bases between. This CDR3 has 14 amino acids. The V gene's germline CDR1 is LNHNV and CDR2 YYDKDF (reference sequence).

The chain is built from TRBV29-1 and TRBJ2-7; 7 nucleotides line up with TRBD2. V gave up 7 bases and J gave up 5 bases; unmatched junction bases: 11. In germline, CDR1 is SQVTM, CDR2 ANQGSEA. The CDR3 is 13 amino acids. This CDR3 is CSAGGRALNEQYF. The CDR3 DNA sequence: TGCAGCGCCGGAGGGAGGGCCTTGAACGAGCAGTACTTC.

CDR3 sequence (DNA): TGTGCCAGCAGCGTCTTCGGCAGCACCTACGAGCAGTACTTC. Its translation is CASSVFGSTYEQYF. J is TRBJ2-7 and V is TRBV5-6; D is uncertain. Germline-derived CDR1 and CDR2 are SGHDT and YYEEEE. Trimming cost V 4 bases and J 2 bases, with 13 bases left between them. CDR3 length equals 14 residues.

The CDR3 spells CALEGGGAGDNEQFF. The CDR3 region has the DNA TGTGCCCTCGAGGGCGGGGGTGCTGGGGACAATGAGCAGTTCTTC. The chain joins TRBV5-4 to TRBJ2-1; the match to TRBD2 covers 7 bases. This CDR3 has 15 residues. Per the germline V gene, CDR1 is SGHNT and CDR2 is YYREEE (reference sequence). With V trimmed by 10 bases and J by 5 bases, 15 bases remained unmatched.

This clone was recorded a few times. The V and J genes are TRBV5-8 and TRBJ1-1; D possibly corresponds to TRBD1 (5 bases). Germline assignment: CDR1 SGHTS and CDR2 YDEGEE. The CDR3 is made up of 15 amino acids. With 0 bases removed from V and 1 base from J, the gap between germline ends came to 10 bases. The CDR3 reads CASSLAGGPNTEAFF. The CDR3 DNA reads TGTGCCAGCAGCTTGGCTGGGGGTCCGAACACTGAAGCTTTCTTT.